This T cell receptor (beta chain) was captured by sequencing in a study of cytomegalovirus exposure and HLA in healthy donors. General study findings and limits: Reportedly, HLA-A and HLA-B alleles of most subjects were accurately predicted from TCR beta. Many donors carried some public TCRs, although rarity characterized most TCR sequences.

The PCR used 60 Vbeta and 13 Jbeta primers. Profiled with immunoSEQ multiplex PCR; TCRdb holds only in-frame clones, not every one. The sample carries approximately 150,000 clones, approximately 79% recorded once. On this clone: Its cognate antigen is unknown.

The sequencing input was PBMCs. This TCR was recovered from a man between 60 and 70 years old in good health and CMV-seronegative.

DNA of the CDR3: TGCGCCAGCAGCCAGCCCGGGACAGGGGGCAACTATGGCTACACCTTC. The encoded protein is CASSQPGTGGNYGYTF. The chain has TRBV4-3 and TRBJ1-2; TRBD1 aligns across 12 bases. This CDR3 spans 16 amino acids. The trim removed 3 bases at V and 2 bases at J, leaving 4 bases unmatched. Per germline, CDR1 LGHNA and CDR2 YSLEER.